A selection of T cell receptor beta chains follows, all from one sample in a study of blood T cell repertoires in COVID-19. This table comes from immunoSEQ multiplex PCR, and its TCRdb copy is limited to in-frame clones, with some not included. The sample includes about 380,000 clones, around 84% seen only once; the top ten take around 1%. Sequencing was done on a sample of peripheral blood. Source of these receptors: a human donor with acute or convalescent COVID-19. The donor label of this sample is uncertain. Both conserved end residues are part of each CDR3. D genes are given only for firm matches. Size values are once, few and many counts, or a class for expanded clones, and some rows have none.

.	TRBV12-3/TRBV12-4	.	TRBJ1-2	TGTGCCAGCAGTTTCGACAGAAACTATGGCTACACCTTC	CASSFDRNYGYTF
TRBD1	TRBV10-1	.	TRBJ1-1	TGCGCCAGCAGTGAGGGGGGGACAGGCTTAAGAGAAGCTTTCTTT	CASSEGGTGLREAFF
.	TRBV7-9	.	TRBJ2-6	TGTGCCAGCAGCCCCCGACAGGCTGTGTTCGAGGTCCTGACTTTC	CASSPRQAVFEVLTF
.	TRBV18	.	TRBJ2-7	TGTGCCAGCTCACCACCCAACGGACTCCAATTGAACTTC	CASSPPNGLQLNF
.	TRBV28	.	TRBJ1-5	TGTGCCAGCAGTGAATATCGGACAGCCCAAAATCAGCCCCAGCATTTT	CASSEYRTAQNQPQHF
TRBD1	TRBV18	.	TRBJ1-5	TGTGCCAGCTCATTTGGACAGGGCGGCAATCAGCCCCAGCATTTT	CASSFGQGGNQPQHF
TRBD2	TRBV5-6	.	TRBJ2-1	TGTGCCAGCAGCTTGGCCCCTAGCGGAGCCTACAATGAGCAGTTCTTC	CASSLAPSGAYNEQFF
TRBD2	TRBV2	.	TRBJ2-1	TGTGCCAGCAGTGAAAGCGGGAGGGCCTACAATGAGCAGTTCTTC	CASSESGRAYNEQFF
TRBD2	TRBV7-2	.	TRBJ2-3	TGTGCCAGCAGCCCTACTAGCGGGTACACAGATACGCAGTATTTT	CASSPTSGYTDTQYF
TRBD1	TRBV4-2	once	TRBJ1-4	TGTGCCAGCAGCCAAGATAGGGCAGGGGGTGCCACTAATGAAAAACTGTTTTTT	CASSQDRAGGATNEKLFF
.	TRBV18	.	TRBJ1-2	TGTGCCAGCTCACAACTAGGAAGGGGGACTAACTATGGCTACACCTTC	CASSQLGRGTNYGYTF
.	TRBV6-5	once	TRBJ2-2	TGTGCCAGCACCCAAAGGGGAAGCACCGGGGAGCTGTTTTTT	CASTQRGSTGELFF
.	TRBV19	once	TRBJ1-2	TGTGCCAGTCAGGCCGCGAACTATGGCTACACCTTC	CASQAANYGYTF
TRBD1	TRBV5-4	once	TRBJ1-6	TGTGCCAGCAGGAGACAGGGAGGATCACCCCTCCACTTT	CASRRQGGSPLHF
TRBD1	TRBV5-1	few	TRBJ1-4	TGCGCCAGCAGCGGGGGACAGCCTAATGAAAAACTGTTTTTT	CASSGGQPNEKLFF
.	TRBV7-9	.	TRBJ1-3	TGTGCCAGCAGCTACCCCTCGGGGGATTTTTCTGGAAACACCATATATTTT	CASSYPSGDFSGNTIYF
.	TRBV19	.	TRBJ1-1	TGTGCCAGTAGTAGCGTCGCGGGGGTAGTCCACACTGAAGCTTTCTTT	CASSSVAGVVHTEAFF